This TCR beta chain stems from a study of early T cells in non-severe SARS-CoV-2 infection. Study results and caveats: VDJdb matching, biased toward anti-spike CD8 responses, missed private and CD4 specificities.

V was trimmed by 8 bases and J by 3 bases, leaving 11 bases between them. This CDR3 region has 13 residues. Germline V CDR1 and CDR2: MNHEY, SVGEGT. MiXCR, applied by TCRdb to the 5' RACE reads, yields one record per CDR3 protein. This table holds tens of thousands of distinct CDR3 sequences, around 11% found once. This clonotype was observed a few times. Its target is unknown. Sequencing input: whole blood. V is TRBV6-2 or TRBV6-3 and J is TRBJ2-1; maybe TRBD2 (6 bases). The receptor was derived from an adult who was a healthcare worker with PCR-confirmed SARS-CoV-2 infection or an uninfected control (not recorded which). The CDR3 sequence is CASGSGYYNEQFF. The CDR3 coding sequence is TGTGCCAGCGGGAGCGGGTACTACAATGAGCAGTTCTTC.